Following are 9 T cell receptor beta chains from one sample sequenced in a study of blood T cell repertoires in COVID-19. Here immunoSEQ multiplex PCR was the method, and the copy in TCRdb shows in-frame clones only, minus some. The table records 200,000 to 300,000 clones, around 90% of them present only once. Source material: peripheral blood. The source of these receptors is a man in his late teens or twenties with active or convalescent COVID-19.

The chain couples TRBV7-6 to TRBJ2-1; perhaps TRBD1 as D (5 bases). There are 15 residues in the CDR3. V was clipped by 3 bases and J by 9 bases, with 18 bases between them. CDR1 is SGHVS, CDR2 FNYEAQ, per germline. The CDR3 region is CASSLGRSPLVEQFF. The CDR3 DNA reads TGTGCCAGCAGCTTGGGGCGGTCTCCTTTAGTTGAGCAGTTCTTC.

This chain connects TRBV6-2 or TRBV6-3 to TRBJ1-1, with TRBD1 matching 9 bases. Germline V gene sequence: CDR1 MNHEY, CDR2 SVGEGT. The CDR3 covers 15 residues. Germline trimming cut 4 bases from V and 0 bases from J; bases unmatched to any gene: 3. CDR3 DNA: TGTGCCAGCAGTTTGCGGACAGGGGTGAACACTGAAGCTTTCTTT. This translates into CASSLRTGVNTEAFF.

The V call is TRBV11-1, the J call TRBJ2-1; 8 positions agree with TRBD2. The germline V gene encodes CDR1 SGHAT and CDR2 FQDESV (reference sequence). The CDR3 runs 19 residues. Unmatched junction bases numbered 16, after V lost 0 bases and J lost 6 bases. This chain's CDR3 is CASSLAMVGRAGVSNEQFF. The DNA of the CDR3 is TGTGCCAGCAGCTTAGCAATGGTCGGGAGGGCCGGTGTGAGCAATGAGCAGTTCTTC.

Only a few counts were recorded for this clone. DNA for the CDR3: TGTGCCAGCGGGGGCGCAACAGATACGCAGTATTTT. Translated: CASGGATDTQYF. The rearrangement links TRBV6-5 to TRBJ2-3, with D perhaps TRBD1 (6 bases). The CDR3 length is 12 residues. Germline CDR1 MNHEY, CDR2 SVGAGI. Between the trimmed V and J ends, which lost 8 bases and 3 bases, there was a span of 9 bases.

The chain couples TRBV7-9 to TRBJ2-7; 7 positions agree with TRBD2. The junction had 10 bases not matched to a gene; V was cut back by 2 bases and J by 0 bases. CDR1 and CDR2 from the germline V gene are SEHNR and FQNEAQ (reference sequence). This CDR3 region has 17 residues. CDR3 in DNA: TGTGCCAGCAGCTTAAAATCGTCTAGCGGCCACTCCTACGAGCAGTACTTC. Translation: CASSLKSSSGHSYEQYF.

This chain joins TRBV13 and TRBJ2-3; 11 bases agree with TRBD1. V trimming: 6 bases; J trimming: 3 bases; junction bases outside the gene matches: 2. The CDR3 spans 14 residues. Germline assignment: CDR1 PRHDT and CDR2 FYEKMQ (reference sequence). This chain's CDR3 is CASRGQGVTDTQYF. CDR3 in DNA: TGTGCCAGCAGGGGACAGGGGGTTACAGATACGCAGTATTTT.

This clone showed up just once. V is TRBV9 and J is TRBJ2-1, with TRBD2 identical over 12 bases. J was trimmed by 8 bases and V by 0 bases; bases with no gene match: 6. This CDR3 is built from 16 residues. Germline-derived CDR1 and CDR2 are SGDLS and YYNGEE. CDR3 protein: CASSVASGRANYEQFF. The CDR3 coding sequence is TGTGCCAGCAGCGTAGCTAGCGGGAGGGCCAATTATGAGCAGTTCTTC.

The chain couples TRBV7-9 to TRBJ2-3; 10 bases map to TRBD1. J was trimmed by 6 bases and V by 6 bases; bases with no gene match: 9. Germline CDR1 and CDR2: SEHNR and FQNEAQ (reference sequence). CDR3 length: 15 amino acids. DNA for the CDR3: TGTGCCAGCAGACCCCGGACAGGGGGGCGTGATACGCAGTATTTT. It translates to CASRPRTGGRDTQYF.

This chain connects TRBV18 to TRBJ2-7, with 8 bases identical to TRBD2. V trimming: 1 base; J trimming: 6 bases; junction bases outside the gene matches: 8. Germline CDR1 and CDR2: KGHSH and LQKENI. This CDR3 spans 15 amino acids. In nucleotides, the CDR3 is TGTGCCAGCTCACCACTCGCAGCGGGAGAGGCCGAGCAGTACTTC. Its protein is CASSPLAAGEAEQYF.